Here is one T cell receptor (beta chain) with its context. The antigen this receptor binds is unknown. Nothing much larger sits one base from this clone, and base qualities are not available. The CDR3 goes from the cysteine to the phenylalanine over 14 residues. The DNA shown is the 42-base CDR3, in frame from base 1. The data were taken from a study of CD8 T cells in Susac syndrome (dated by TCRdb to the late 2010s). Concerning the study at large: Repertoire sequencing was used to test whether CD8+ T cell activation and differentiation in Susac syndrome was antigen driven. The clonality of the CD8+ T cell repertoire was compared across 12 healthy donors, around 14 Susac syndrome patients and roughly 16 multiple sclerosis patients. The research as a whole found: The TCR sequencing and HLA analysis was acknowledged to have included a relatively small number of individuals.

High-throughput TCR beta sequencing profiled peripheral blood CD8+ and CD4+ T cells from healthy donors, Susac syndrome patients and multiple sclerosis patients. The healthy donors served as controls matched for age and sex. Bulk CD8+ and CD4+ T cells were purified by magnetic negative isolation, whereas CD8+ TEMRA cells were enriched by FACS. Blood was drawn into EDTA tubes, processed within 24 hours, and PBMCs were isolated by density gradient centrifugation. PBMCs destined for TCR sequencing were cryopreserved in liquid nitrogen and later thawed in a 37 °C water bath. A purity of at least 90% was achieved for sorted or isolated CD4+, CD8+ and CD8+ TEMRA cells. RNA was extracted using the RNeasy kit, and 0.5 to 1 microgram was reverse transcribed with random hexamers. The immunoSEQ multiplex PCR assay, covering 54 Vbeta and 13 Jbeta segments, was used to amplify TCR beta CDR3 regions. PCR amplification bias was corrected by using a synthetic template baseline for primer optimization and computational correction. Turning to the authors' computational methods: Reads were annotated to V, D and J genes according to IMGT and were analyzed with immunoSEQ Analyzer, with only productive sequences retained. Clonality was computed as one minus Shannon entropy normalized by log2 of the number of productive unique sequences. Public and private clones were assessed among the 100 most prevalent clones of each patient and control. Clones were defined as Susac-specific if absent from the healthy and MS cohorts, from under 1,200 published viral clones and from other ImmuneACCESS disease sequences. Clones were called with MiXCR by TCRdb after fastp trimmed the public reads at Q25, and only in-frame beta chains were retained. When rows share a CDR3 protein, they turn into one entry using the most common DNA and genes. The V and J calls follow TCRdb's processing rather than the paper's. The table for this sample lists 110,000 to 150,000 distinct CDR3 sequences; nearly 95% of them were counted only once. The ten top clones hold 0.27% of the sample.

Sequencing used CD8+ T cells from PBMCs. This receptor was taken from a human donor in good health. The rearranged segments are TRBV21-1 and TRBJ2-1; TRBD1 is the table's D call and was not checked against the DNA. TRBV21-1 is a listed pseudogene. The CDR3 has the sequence CASSSWGQNNEQFF. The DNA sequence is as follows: TGTGCCAGCAGCAGTTGGGGCCAAAACAATGAGCAGTTCTTC.